This T cell receptor (beta chain) was retrieved from a study of tumor-infiltrating lymphocytes in localized non-small cell lung cancer. TCRdb's table, derived via immunoSEQ multiplex PCR, lists solely in-frame clones and lacks some. Of just over 7,000 clones in the sample, about 79% are singletons; the top ten hold roughly 7%. This CDR3 contains 13 residues. V was clipped by 1 base and J by 2 bases, with 6 bases between them. Germline CDR1 and CDR2: SGHVS and FNYEAQ. This clonotype originated in a human donor with non-small cell lung cancer. Sequences were obtained from uninvolved lung tissue not adjacent to the tumor. V and J are TRBV7-6 and TRBJ2-7; D gene ambiguous. In DNA form, the CDR3 reads TGTGCCAGCAGCTTAGAAGCCCCCTACGAGCAGTACTTC. Amino acids: CASSLEAPYEQYF.